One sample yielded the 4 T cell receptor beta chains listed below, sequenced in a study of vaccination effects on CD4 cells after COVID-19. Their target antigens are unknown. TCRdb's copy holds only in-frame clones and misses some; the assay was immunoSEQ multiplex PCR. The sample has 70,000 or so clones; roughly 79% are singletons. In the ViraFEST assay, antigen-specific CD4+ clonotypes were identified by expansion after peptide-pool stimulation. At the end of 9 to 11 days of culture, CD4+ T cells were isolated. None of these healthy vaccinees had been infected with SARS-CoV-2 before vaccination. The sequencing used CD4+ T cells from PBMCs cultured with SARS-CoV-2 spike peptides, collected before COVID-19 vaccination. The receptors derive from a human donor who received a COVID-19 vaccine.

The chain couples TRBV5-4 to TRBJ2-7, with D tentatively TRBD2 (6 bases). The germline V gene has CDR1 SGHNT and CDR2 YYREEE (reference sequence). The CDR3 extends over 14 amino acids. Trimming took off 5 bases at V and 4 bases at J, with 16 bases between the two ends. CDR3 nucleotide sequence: TGTGCCAGCAGGGAGGGACTGACGGATTACGAGCAGTACGTC. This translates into CASREGLTDYEQYV.

CDR3 in amino acids: CASSKSSDRGPNEQFF. The CDR3 nucleotides read TGTGCCAGCAGCAAATCTTCGGACAGGGGGCCCAATGAGCAGTTCTTC. J is TRBJ2-1 and V is TRBV7-8, with 11 bases fitting TRBD1. The V gene end was trimmed by 5 bases and the J gene end by 6 bases; junction bases not matched to a gene: 9. Germline V gene sequence: CDR1 SGHVS, CDR2 FQNEAQ. The CDR3 is 16 residues long.

This CDR3 is CASSQAGTEQFF. CDR3 coding DNA: TGTGCCAGCAGCCAAGCAGGGACTGAGCAGTTCTTC. The V gene is TRBV3-1 (or the pseudogene TRBV3-2), the J gene TRBJ2-1, with D tentatively TRBD1 or TRBD2 (5 bases each). V lost 1 base to trimming and J lost 9 bases, with 7 bases between them. CDR3 length equals 12 residues. Germline assignment: CDR1 LGHDT and CDR2 YNNKEL (reference sequence).

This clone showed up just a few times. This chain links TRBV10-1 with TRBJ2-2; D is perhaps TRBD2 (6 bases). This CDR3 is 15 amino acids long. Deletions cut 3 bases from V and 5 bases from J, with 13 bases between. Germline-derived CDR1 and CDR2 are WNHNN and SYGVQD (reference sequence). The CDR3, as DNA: TGCGCCAGCAGTGATTTGGCTAGCGAGACCGGGGAGCTGTTTTTT. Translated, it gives CASSDLASETGELFF.